The 16 T cell receptor beta chains presented below share a single source sample, sequenced in a study of technical replicates of blood from a few donors. TCRdb's table, derived via immunoSEQ multiplex PCR, lists solely in-frame clones and lacks some. The sample shows 55,000 to 75,000 clones, about nine tenths of them seen only once. Sequencing was carried out using T cells isolated from PBMCs. The origin of the receptors is a human donor in good health.

The rearrangement joins TRBV28 to TRBJ1-2; 10 bases align to TRBD1. Germline loops: CDR1 MDHEN, CDR2 SYDVKM. V was pared by 7 bases and J by 4 bases, with 12 bases of the junction left unmatched. This CDR3 has 16 residues. CDR3 sequence: CASIGGPGTGVYGYTF. The CDR3 nucleotides are TGTGCCAGCATAGGCGGCCCCGGGACAGGGGTCTATGGCTACACCTTC.

The chain links TRBV27 to TRBJ2-3, with 14 bases aligning to TRBD2. Germline trimming cut 4 bases from V and 0 bases from J; bases unmatched to any gene: 9. CDR1 and CDR2 from the germline V gene are MNHEY and SMNVEV (reference sequence). This CDR3 is built from 19 residues. The CDR3 region has the DNA TGTGCCAGCAGTTGGGGACTAGCGGGAGTCCAAACTAGCACAGATACGCAGTATTTT. This gives the protein CASSWGLAGVQTSTDTQYF.

A few counts support this clone. This chain joins TRBV6-4 and TRBJ2-2; 7 positions match TRBD2. CDR1 is MRHNA, CDR2 SNTAGT, per germline. V shed 4 bases, J shed 1 base, and the junction held 3 bases outside the gene matches. The CDR3 length is 15 residues. This CDR3 reads CASSALAENTGELFF. The CDR3, as DNA: TGTGCCAGCAGTGCTCTAGCGGAGAACACCGGGGAGCTGTTTTTT.

The V gene is TRBV4-3, the J gene TRBJ1-1; D not resolved. The CDR3 consists of 14 residues. Between the trimmed V and J ends, which lost 0 bases and 4 bases, there was a span of 9 bases. In germline, CDR1 is LGHNA, CDR2 YSLEER. CDR3 protein: CASSQDVIGTEAFF. Written as DNA, the CDR3 is TGCGCCAGCAGCCAAGATGTTATCGGCACTGAAGCTTTCTTT.

This chain uses TRBV18 with TRBJ1-5; tentatively, D is TRBD1 (6 bases). Germline assignment: CDR1 KGHSH and CDR2 LQKENI. Trimming removed 2 bases at V and 6 bases at J, with 8 bases between. CDR3 length equals 13 residues. CDR3 coding DNA: TGTGCCAGCTCACCAGGGGGCGGTCAGCCCCAGCATTTT. It is translated as CASSPGGGQPQHF.

CDR3 sequence: CASSIGGLADTGELFF. DNA of the CDR3: TGTGCCAGTAGTATAGGTGGACTAGCGGACACCGGGGAGCTGTTTTTT. The V call is TRBV19, the J call TRBJ2-2; 10 bases map to TRBD2. V trimming: 1 base; J trimming: 3 bases; junction bases outside the gene matches: 2. CDR1 is LNHDA, CDR2 SQIVND, per germline (reference sequence). The CDR3 extends over 16 amino acids.

The chain's CDR3 is CASSLGRGGGLLQETQYF. The CDR3 DNA follows: TGTGCCAGCAGCTTAGGTCGAGGGGGCGGTCTTTTGCAAGAGACCCAGTACTTC. The J gene is TRBJ2-5, the V gene TRBV7-2; TRBD1 matches 7 bases. This CDR3 comprises 18 residues. Germline V gene data show CDR1 as SGHTA and CDR2 as FQGNSA. V shed 1 base and J 2 bases; nucleotides not matched to a gene: 13.

V gene TRBV19 combines with J gene TRBJ2-7, with TRBD2 as a possible D gene (5 bases). Looked up from germline, CDR1 is LNHDA and CDR2 is SQIVND (reference sequence). CDR3 length: 13 residues. Trimming cost V 4 bases and J 3 bases, with 10 bases left between them. The CDR3 spells CASSTLDYYEQYF. DNA of the CDR3: TGTGCCAGTAGTACACTAGATTACTACGAGCAGTACTTC.

The rearrangement joins TRBV5-1 to TRBJ2-3; tentative D call: TRBD1 (6 bases). Germline assignment: CDR1 SGHRS and CDR2 YFSETQ. This CDR3 comprises 14 residues. Between the trimmed V and J ends, which lost 5 bases and 3 bases, there was a span of 13 bases. CDR3 bases: TGCGCCAGCAGACCACAGGGCCAAACAGATACGCAGTATTTT. It is translated as CASRPQGQTDTQYF.

This chain joins TRBV2 and TRBJ2-5; D unclear. The V gene lost 5 bases and the J gene lost 0 bases, with 10 bases spanning the gap. This CDR3 contains 14 residues. Germline V gene lookup returns CDR1 SNHLY and CDR2 FYNNEI. CDR3 loop: CASSLDSYQETQYF. The CDR3, as DNA: TGTGCCAGCAGTCTCGACTCGTACCAAGAGACCCAGTACTTC.

The sample holds a few counts of this clone. The rearrangement links TRBV25-1 to TRBJ2-3, with a weak D call TRBD2 (5 bases). Per germline, CDR1 MGHDK and CDR2 SYGVNS. The V and J ends lost 5 bases and 8 bases respectively, with 17 bases between them. The CDR3 sequence is 14 residues long. The CDR3 coding sequence is TGTGCCAGCAGTCCTCCGAGAGGGATGGGTACGCAGTATTTT. Encoded protein: CASSPPRGMGTQYF. The complete variable domain, with remaining parts taken from reference TRBV25-1 and TRBJ2-3, reads EADIYQTPRYLVIGTGKKITLECSQTMGHDKMYWYQQDPGMELHLIHYSYGVNSTEKGDLSSESTVSRIRTEHFPLTLESARPSHTSQYLCASSPPRGMGTQYFGPGTRLTVL.

In nucleotides, the CDR3 is TGTGCCAGCAGTCTAACTAGCGGGAGAGCCTACGAGCAGTACTTC. Its translation is CASSLTSGRAYEQYF. This chain links TRBV27 with TRBJ2-7; 11 nucleotides match TRBD2. The CDR3 is made up of 15 amino acids. The V segment lost 5 bases and the J segment 2 bases; nucleotides outside the gene matches: 5. The germline V gene has CDR1 MNHEY and CDR2 SMNVEV (reference sequence).

V usage is TRBV15 and J usage is TRBJ2-6; TRBD1 aligns across 7 bases. J was trimmed by 0 bases and V by 1 base; bases with no gene match: 12. CDR1 and CDR2 from the germline V gene are LNHNV and YYDKDF (reference sequence). This CDR3 comprises 20 residues. For the CDR3, the DNA is TGTGCCACCAGCAGAGTTACCGAGACAGGGTACGCCTCTGGGGCCAACGTCCTGACTTTC. It translates to CATSRVTETGYASGANVLTF.

The CDR3 spells CSVEEGDSYEQYF. As DNA, the CDR3 is TGCAGCGTTGAGGAAGGGGACTCCTACGAGCAGTACTTC. The genes are TRBV29-1 and TRBJ2-7; tentative D call: TRBD1 (5 bases). V was pared by 3 bases and J by 0 bases, with 9 bases between. This CDR3 spans 13 amino acids. Germline CDR1 SQVTM, CDR2 ANQGSEA.

This chain uses TRBV18 with TRBJ2-3, with TRBD2 matching 11 bases. The V segment lost 3 bases and the J segment 3 bases; nucleotides outside the gene matches: 2. Germline lookup yields CDR1 KGHSH and CDR2 LQKENI. The CDR3 is 15 amino acids. CDR3 nucleotide sequence: TGTGCCAGCTCACCGAGGACTAGCGGGACAGATACGCAGTATTTT. Its translation: CASSPRTSGTDTQYF.

V usage is TRBV5-1 and J usage is TRBJ2-5; 9 bases agree with TRBD1. CDR3 size: 16 residues. J lost 5 bases, V lost 3 bases, and 11 bases had no gene match. Germline CDR1 reads SGHRS; CDR2 reads YFSETQ. DNA for the CDR3: TGCGCCAGCAGCTCAGCCACAGGGGGCTTTTCGGAGACCCAGTACTTC. It encodes CASSSATGGFSETQYF.